The sequence of this TCR beta chain was determined in a study of T-cell memory formation after mild COVID-19. Whole-study findings and limits: In second-wave clones peaking day 37, SARS-CoV-2 specificity remained unconfirmed.

TCRdb fed the 5' RACE reads into MiXCR, producing one record per CDR3 protein. The repertoire holds about 150,000 distinct CDR3 sequences, with about 14% as singletons. The CDR3 spans 14 residues. Germline V gene lookup returns CDR1 SSHAT and CDR2 FNYEAQ (reference sequence). A few counts support this clonotype. Its specificity is not known. The junction differs from germline at one of its ends, possibly a read error. This receptor was identified in an adult woman who had mild COVID-19 (a few samples of this study predate the infection). Cell type and time point are not known. The sample comprised PBMCs or a T cell subset sorted from them (not recorded which). The rearrangement links TRBV7-7 to TRBJ2-2; D not resolved. The CDR3 reads CASSLGWNTGELFF. DNA for the CDR3: TGTGCTAGCAGCTTAGGTTGGAACACCGGGGAGCTGTTTTTT.